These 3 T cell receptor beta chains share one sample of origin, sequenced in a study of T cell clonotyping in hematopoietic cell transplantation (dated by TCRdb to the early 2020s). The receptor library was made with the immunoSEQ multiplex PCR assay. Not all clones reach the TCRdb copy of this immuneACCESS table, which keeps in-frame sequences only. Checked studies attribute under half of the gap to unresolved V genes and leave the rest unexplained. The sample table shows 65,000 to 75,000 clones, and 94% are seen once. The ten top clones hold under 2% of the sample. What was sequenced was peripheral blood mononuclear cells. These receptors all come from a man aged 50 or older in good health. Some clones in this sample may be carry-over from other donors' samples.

The CDR3 region has the DNA TGTGCCATCAGACAAGCAGGGGCCGAGCAGTACTTC. This gives the protein CAIRQAGAEQYF. The chain carries TRBV10-3 and TRBJ2-7, with D tentatively TRBD1 (6 bases). The CDR3 runs to 12 residues. Germline values: CDR1 ENHRY, CDR2 SYGVKD. V was shortened by 6 bases and J by 6 bases, with 12 bases between the two germline ends.

The CDR3 DNA reads as TGTGCCACCAGCTCCCGGTCTCTGAGGGGCTACACCTTC. It is translated as CATSSRSLRGYTF. The chain employs TRBV15 and TRBJ1-2, with D uncertain. V was clipped by 5 bases and J by 8 bases, with 15 bases between them. Germline CDR1 LNHNV, CDR2 YYDKDF (reference sequence). The CDR3 spans 13 residues. Full variable domain (remainder filled in from reference TRBV15 and TRBJ1-2): DAMVIQNPRYQVTQFGKPVTLSCSQTLNHNVMYWYQQKSSQAPKLLFHYYDKDFNNEADTPDNFQSRRPNTSFCFLDIRSPGLGDTAMYLCATSSRSLRGYTFGSGTRLTVV.

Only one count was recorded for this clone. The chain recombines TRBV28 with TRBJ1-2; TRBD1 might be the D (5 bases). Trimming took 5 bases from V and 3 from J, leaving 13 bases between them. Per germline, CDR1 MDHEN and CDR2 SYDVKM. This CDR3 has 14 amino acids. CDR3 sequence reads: CASSPDGAYYGYTF. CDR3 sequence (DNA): TGTGCCAGCAGTCCGGACGGGGCTTACTATGGCTACACCTTC.